This TCR beta chain emerged from a study of blood T cell repertoires in COVID-19. In the study overall: The United States, Italy and Spain supplied acute and convalescent COVID-19 samples. Nucleic acid was either cDNA or gDNA, and it came from T cells, B-cell-depleted T cells, or PBMCs.

Per germline, CDR1 SGHKS and CDR2 YYEKEE (reference sequence). This CDR3 is 14 amino acids long. Trimming removed 2 bases from V and 4 bases from J, with 12 bases in between. In the original workflow: Reference gene primer amplification yielded estimated nucleated cell counts. Only in-frame clones appear in the TCRdb table, and some are missing; sequencing was by immunoSEQ multiplex PCR. V and J calls and clone size are given by that table; D and trimming were obtained from the DNA. The sample lists about 150,000 clones; about 85% were seen once. This chain links TRBV5-5 with TRBJ1-1; D remains ambiguous. The receptor comes from a woman aged 40 to 55 who had been exposed to COVID-19. The specimen was PBMCs or T cells enriched from blood (not recorded which). In nucleotides, the CDR3 is TGTGCCAGCAGCTTTAGTCCGGGGATCACTGAAGCTTTCTTT. This encodes CASSFSPGITEAFF.